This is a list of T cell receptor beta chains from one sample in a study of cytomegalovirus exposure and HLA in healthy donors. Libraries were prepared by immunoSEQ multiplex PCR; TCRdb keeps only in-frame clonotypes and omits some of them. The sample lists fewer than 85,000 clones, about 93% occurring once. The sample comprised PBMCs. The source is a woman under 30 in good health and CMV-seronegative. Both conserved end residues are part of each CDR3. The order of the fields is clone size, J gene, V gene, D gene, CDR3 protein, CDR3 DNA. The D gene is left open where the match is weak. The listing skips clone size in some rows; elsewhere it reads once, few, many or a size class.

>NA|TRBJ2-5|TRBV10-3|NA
CAISDSGETQYF
TGTGCCATCAGTGATAGTGGAGAGACCCAGTACTTC
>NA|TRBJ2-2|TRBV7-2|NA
CASSRRPHRNTGELFF
TGTGCCAGCAGCCGTAGGCCCCACAGGAACACCGGGGAGCTGTTTTTT
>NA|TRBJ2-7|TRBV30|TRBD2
CAWIPAGGPVQYF
TGTGCCTGGATTCCCGCGGGGGGGCCTGTGCAGTACTTC
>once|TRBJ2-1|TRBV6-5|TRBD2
CASSYSGLAGDEQFF
TGTGCCAGCAGTTACTCAGGACTAGCGGGGGATGAGCAGTTCTTC
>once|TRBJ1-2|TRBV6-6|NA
CASSRQVDYGYTF
TGTGCCAGTTCCAGGCAGGTAGACTATGGCTACACCTTC
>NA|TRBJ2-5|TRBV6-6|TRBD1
CASTPDRGQTETQYF
TGTGCCAGCACCCCGGACAGGGGGCAAACGGAGACCCAGTACTTC
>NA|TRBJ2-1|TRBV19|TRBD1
CASTHRQGIEQFF
TGTGCCAGTACCCACAGACAGGGTATTGAGCAGTTCTTC
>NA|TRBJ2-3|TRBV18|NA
CASSPRGATSTDTQYF
TGTGCCAGCTCACCACGAGGAGCAACAAGCACAGATACGCAGTATTTT
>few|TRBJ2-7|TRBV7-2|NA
CASSIRVGEQYF
TGTGCCAGCAGCATCAGGGTCGGCGAGCAGTACTTC
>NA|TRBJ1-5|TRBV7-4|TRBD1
CASSLGTGVVQPQHF
TGTGCCAGCAGCTTAGGGACAGGGGTCGTCCAGCCCCAGCATTTT
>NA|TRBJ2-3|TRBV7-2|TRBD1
CASSSGQGSTDTQYF
TGTGCCAGCAGCTCCGGACAGGGCAGCACAGATACGCAGTATTTT
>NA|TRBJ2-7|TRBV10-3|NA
CAMGADGTYEQYF
TGTGCCATGGGGGCGGACGGCACCTACGAGCAGTACTTC
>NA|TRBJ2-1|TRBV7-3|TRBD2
CASSLSGGAYNEQFF
TGTGCCAGCAGTCTCAGCGGGGGGGCCTACAATGAGCAGTTCTTC
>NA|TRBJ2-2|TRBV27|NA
CASRRQMNTGELFF
TGTGCCAGCCGACGACAGATGAACACCGGGGAGCTGTTTTTT
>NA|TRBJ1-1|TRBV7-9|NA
CASSLNDIAPGTEAFF
TGTGCCAGCAGCTTAAATGATATAGCGCCGGGCACTGAAGCTTTCTTT
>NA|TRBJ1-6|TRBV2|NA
CANLGGSYNSPLHF
TGTGCCAACCTCGGGGGATCCTATAATTCACCCCTCCACTTT
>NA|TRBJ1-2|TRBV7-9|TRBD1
CASSLGQGARDGYTF
TGTGCCAGCAGCTTAGGGCAGGGGGCGCGAGATGGCTACACCTTC
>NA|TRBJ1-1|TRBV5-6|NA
CASSLVGGRLESFF
TGTGCCAGCAGCTTGGTGGGTGGCCGATTGGAGTCTTTCTTT
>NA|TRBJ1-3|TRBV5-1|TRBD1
CASSLAPQGAAGNTIYF
TGCGCCAGCAGCTTGGCCCCTCAGGGGGCCGCCGGAAACACCATATATTTT
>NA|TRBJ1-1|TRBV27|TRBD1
CASSPGQGVAEAFF
TGTGCCAGCAGTCCGGGACAGGGAGTGGCTGAAGCTTTCTTT
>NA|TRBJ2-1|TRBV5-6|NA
CASSLEPRNNEQFF
TGTGCCAGCAGCCTGGAACCTAGGAACAATGAGCAGTTCTTC
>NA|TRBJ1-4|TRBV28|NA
CASSRGGEEKLFF
TGTGCCAGCAGCCGCGGGGGGGAGGAAAAACTGTTTTTT
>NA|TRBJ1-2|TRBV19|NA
CAIGRGSYGYTF
TGTGCCATTGGGAGGGGGAGCTATGGCTACACCTTC
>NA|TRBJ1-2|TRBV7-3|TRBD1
CASSSGQGGGYTF
TGTGCCAGCAGTTCGGGACAAGGGGGCGGCTACACCTTC
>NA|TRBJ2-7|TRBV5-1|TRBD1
CASSSGTGDYEQYF
TGCGCCAGCAGCTCCGGGACAGGAGACTACGAGCAGTACTTC
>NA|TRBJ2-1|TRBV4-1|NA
CASSQDYYNEQFF
TGCGCCAGCAGCCAAGATTACTACAATGAGCAGTTCTTC
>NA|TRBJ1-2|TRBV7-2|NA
CASSLALDKSLYGYTF
TGTGCCAGCAGCTTAGCTCTCGACAAATCTCTCTATGGCTACACCTTC
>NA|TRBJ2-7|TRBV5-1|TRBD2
CASRLAGGPNEQYF
TGCGCCAGCAGACTAGCGGGGGGGCCCAACGAGCAGTACTTC
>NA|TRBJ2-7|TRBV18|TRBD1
CASSLSQGAPREQYF
TGTGCCAGCTCACTAAGTCAGGGGGCGCCCCGCGAGCAGTACTTC
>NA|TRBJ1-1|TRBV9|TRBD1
CASQRGPNMNTEAFF
TGTGCCAGTCAAAGGGGGCCCAACATGAACACTGAAGCTTTCTTT
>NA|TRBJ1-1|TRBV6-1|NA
CASSERMGGAFEAFF
TGTGCCAGCAGTGAAAGAATGGGAGGGGCGTTTGAAGCTTTCTTT
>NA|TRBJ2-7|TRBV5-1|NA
CASSNAYEQYF
TGCGCCAGCAGTAATGCCTACGAGCAGTACTTC
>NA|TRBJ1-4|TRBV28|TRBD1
CASSRGGTGNEKLFF
TGTGCCAGCAGTCGGGGAGGGACAGGGAATGAAAAACTGTTTTTT
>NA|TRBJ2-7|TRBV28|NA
CASSLSGFSYEQYF
TGTGCCAGCAGTTTATCAGGTTTCTCCTACGAGCAGTACTTC
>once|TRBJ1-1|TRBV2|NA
CASRTQVRGGAFF
TGTGCCAGCAGAACACAGGTTCGGGGGGGAGCTTTCTTT
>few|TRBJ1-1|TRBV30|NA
CAWGRQGRSEAFF
TGTGCCTGGGGAAGGCAGGGGCGCTCAGAAGCTTTCTTT
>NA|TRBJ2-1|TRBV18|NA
CASSPDRTNYNEQFF
TGTGCCAGCTCCCCCGACAGGACCAATTACAATGAGCAGTTCTTC
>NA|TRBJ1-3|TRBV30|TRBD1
CAWSAGTGALPYIF
TGTGCCTGGAGTGCAGGGACAGGAGCGCTCCCCTATATTTTT
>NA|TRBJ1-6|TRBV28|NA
CASSLETGPALWSPLHF
TGTGCCAGCAGTTTGGAAACAGGGCCTGCGCTATGGTCACCCCTCCACTTT